This entry lists 27 T cell receptor beta chains sequenced from one sample in a study of long-term antiretroviral therapy in people with HIV. An immunoSEQ assay, version v3.0, was performed at survey level. Here immunoSEQ multiplex PCR was the method, and the copy in TCRdb shows in-frame clones only, minus some. The sample shows roughly 14,000 clones, about 91% of them seen only once. This specimen was unsorted PBMCs, taken more than 2.2 years before starting antiretroviral therapy. Every receptor here comes from a woman in her twenties or thirties with HIV.

The chain joins TRBV25-1 to TRBJ1-2; no reliable D call. V was clipped by 1 base and J by 0 bases, with 12 bases between them. The V gene's germline CDR1 is MGHDK and CDR2 SYGVNS. This CDR3 comprises 16 residues. The CDR3 DNA is TGTGCCAGCAGTGAATCGGGCGCGGACTCTAACTATGGCTACACCTTC. It yields the protein CASSESGADSNYGYTF.

V gene TRBV7-2 combines with J gene TRBJ1-3, with D unresolved. Trimming left V 1 base short and J 3 bases short, with 13 bases between. Germline-derived CDR1 and CDR2 are SGHTA and FQGNSA. The CDR3 runs 16 residues. CDR3 in amino acids: CASSLGFGNIGNTIYF. In DNA form, the CDR3 reads TGTGCCAGCAGCTTAGGTTTCGGCAATATTGGAAACACCATATATTTT.

This chain links TRBV19 with TRBJ2-3; 11 nucleotides agree with TRBD2. V shed 4 bases, J shed 7 bases, and the junction held 7 bases outside the gene matches. Germline assignment: CDR1 LNHDA and CDR2 SQIVND (reference sequence). The CDR3 has 15 residues. This CDR3 reads CASSTSGGTRNTQYF. For the CDR3, the DNA is TGTGCCAGTAGTACTAGCGGGGGGACACGGAATACGCAGTATTTT.

In this sample, this clone is medium-sized. The chain joins TRBV11-2 to TRBJ1-2; D call uncertain. Germline loops: CDR1 SGHAT, CDR2 FQNNGV. The CDR3 spans 13 residues. V lost 5 bases to trimming and J lost 8 bases, with 15 bases between them. The CDR3 here is CASSRLIEVGYTF. Here the CDR3 DNA reads TGTGCCAGCAGCCGGTTAATAGAGGTGGGCTACACCTTC. Complete variable domain (other parts from reference TRBV11-2 and TRBJ1-2): EAGVAQSPRYKIIEKRQSVAFWCNPISGHATLYWYQQILGQGPKLLIQFQNNGVVDDSQLPKDRFSAERLKGVDSTLKIQPAKLEDSAVYLCASSRLIEVGYTFGSGTRLTVV.

The genes are TRBV10-3 and TRBJ2-2; D ambiguous. The ends were cut back, 9 bases at V and 5 bases at J, with 7 bases in the middle. Germline lookup yields CDR1 ENHRY and CDR2 SYGVKD. CDR3 length: 11 amino acids. DNA for the CDR3: TGTGCCATGGCAGGAACCGGGGAGCTGTTTTTT. Protein product: CAMAGTGELFF.

The rearrangement uses TRBV6-5 and TRBJ2-3; no clear D gene. The length of the CDR3 is 14 residues. Trimming removed 6 bases at V and 2 bases at J, with 12 bases between. CDR1 is MNHEY and CDR2 is SVGAGI in the germline V gene. The CDR3 sequence: CASRRSHFTDTQYF. CDR3 bases: TGTGCCAGCAGACGCTCCCACTTCACAGATACGCAGTATTTT.

The chain couples TRBV6-5 to TRBJ1-2; 11 positions agree with TRBD1. CDR1 and CDR2 (germline): MNHEY, SVGAGI. V shed 2 bases, J shed 7 bases, and the junction held 3 bases outside the gene matches. The CDR3 loop spans 14 amino acids. The CDR3 sequence: CASSYGGQGAGYTF. CDR3 in DNA: TGTGCCAGCAGTTACGGCGGACAGGGGGCTGGCTACACCTTC.

The chain has TRBV14 and TRBJ1-4; 7 nucleotides line up with TRBD1. Germline-derived CDR1 and CDR2 are SGHDN and FVKESK. The V gene end was trimmed by 3 bases and the J gene end by 3 bases; junction bases not matched to a gene: 10. This CDR3 is built from 17 residues. The CDR3 is CASSQLQGGVANEKLFF. In DNA, the CDR3 is TGTGCCAGCAGCCAGCTTCAGGGGGGGGTAGCTAATGAAAAACTGTTTTTT.

The chain is built from TRBV5-5 and TRBJ1-1, with 9 nucleotides matching TRBD1. J lost 0 bases, V lost 3 bases, and 6 bases had no gene match. This CDR3 is built from 16 residues. Germline V gives CDR1 SGHKS, CDR2 YYEKEE (reference sequence). CDR3 sequence: CASSSRDRAMNTEAFF. Written as DNA, the CDR3 is TGTGCCAGCAGCTCCCGGGACAGGGCCATGAACACTGAAGCTTTCTTT. Full variable domain (remainder filled in from reference TRBV5-5 and TRBJ1-1): DAGVTQSPTHLIKTRGQQVTLRCSPISGHKSVSWYQQVLGQGPQFIFQYYEKEERGRGNFPDRFSARQFPNYSSELNVNALLLGDSALYLCASSSRDRAMNTEAFFGQGTRLTVV.

This clone was seen only a few times. The chain joins TRBV7-9 to TRBJ2-7; TRBD1 aligns across 10 bases. Germline CDR1 reads SEHNR; CDR2 reads FQNEAQ (reference sequence). V lost 6 bases, J lost 5 bases, and 4 bases stayed unmatched. There are 13 residues in the CDR3. CDR3 nucleotide sequence: TGTGCCAGCAGGGTAGGGACAGGGGACGAGCAGTACTTC. Translated: CASRVGTGDEQYF.

The chain couples TRBV30 to TRBJ1-4, with TRBD1 identical over 9 bases. With 2 bases clipped from V and 0 bases from J, the junction kept 4 bases outside the gene matches. Germline values: CDR1 GTSNPN, CDR2 SVGIG (reference sequence). CDR3 size: 16 residues. The CDR3 loop is CAWSRDRDPTNEKLFF. For the CDR3, the DNA is TGTGCCTGGAGTAGGGACAGGGATCCAACTAATGAAAAACTGTTTTTT.

The rearrangement joins TRBV5-1 to TRBJ2-3, with 10 bases lining up with TRBD2. Germline V gene lookup returns CDR1 SGHRS and CDR2 YFSETQ. Losses at the gene ends were 1 base for V and 1 base for J; bases not matched to a gene: 6. This CDR3 contains 17 residues. The CDR3 nucleotides are TGCGCCAGCAGCTTGCGACTAGCGGGTGATCGCACAGATACGCAGTATTTT. Protein: CASSLRLAGDRTDTQYF. The variable domain in full, completed from reference TRBV5-1 and TRBJ2-3, reads KAGVTQTPRYLIKTRGQQVTLSCSPISGHRSVSWYQQTPGQGLQFLFEYFSETQRNKGNFPGRFSGRQFSNSRSEMNVSTLELGDSALYLCASSLRLAGDRTDTQYFGPGTRLTVL.

The chain links TRBV15 to TRBJ1-1; weak D call: TRBD1 (5 bases). There are 16 residues in the CDR3. Between the trimmed V and J ends, which lost 4 bases and 5 bases, there was a span of 20 bases. From germline, CDR1 is LNHNV and CDR2 YYDKDF (reference sequence). The CDR3 loop is CATSTENLGTSTEAFF. The CDR3, as DNA: TGTGCCACCAGCACAGAAAACCTTGGGACCTCGACTGAAGCTTTCTTT.

In DNA, the CDR3 is TGCAGCGTTTCGGACAGGGGGCTACCTAACTATGGCTACACCTTC. Translated: CSVSDRGLPNYGYTF. The chain employs TRBV29-1 and TRBJ1-2, with TRBD1 matching 11 bases. Germline V gene sequence: CDR1 SQVTM, CDR2 ANQGSEA. This CDR3 has 15 amino acids. The trim removed 5 bases at V and 0 bases at J, leaving 5 bases unmatched. Using reference TRBV29-1 and TRBJ1-2 for the parts outside the CDR3, the full variable domain is SAVISQKPSRDICQRGTSLTIQCQVDSQVTMMFWYRQQPGQSLTLIATANQGSEATYESGFVIDKFPISRPNLTFSTLTVSNMSPEDSSIYLCSVSDRGLPNYGYTFGSGTRLTVV.

The chain employs TRBV7-2 and TRBJ2-3; D gene uncertain. This CDR3 is 15 amino acids long. The germline V and J ends were trimmed by 5 bases and 1 base, with 13 bases remaining between them. Germline-derived CDR1 and CDR2 are SGHTA and FQGNSA. CDR3 protein: CASSTPPRGTDTQYF. The CDR3 DNA is TGTGCCAGCAGCACCCCTCCTCGGGGCACAGATACGCAGTATTTT.

V is TRBV21-1 and J is TRBJ1-1. TRBV21-1 is a listed pseudogene. The CDR3 spans 15 residues. The CDR3 spells CASSFLGRKNTEAFF. The CDR3 DNA reads TGTGCCAGCAGCTTTTTGGGACGGAAGAACACTGAAGCTTTCTTT.

The chain employs TRBV7-9 and TRBJ2-7; either TRBD1 or TRBD2 may fit D (7 bases each). The CDR3 is 12 amino acids. Trimming left V 6 bases short and J 5 bases short, with 11 bases between. Germline V gene sequence: CDR1 SEHNR, CDR2 FQNEAQ (reference sequence). CDR3 bases: TGTGCCAGCAGGGCAGGGGGGGACGAGCAGTACTTC. Translating it yields CASRAGGDEQYF.

This chain connects TRBV7-9 to TRBJ2-1; D ambiguous. In germline, CDR1 is SEHNR, CDR2 FQNEAQ (reference sequence). V lost 2 bases and J 7 bases, leaving 9 bases between the germline ends. The CDR3 runs to 13 residues. The CDR3 region is CASSLSGLNEQFF. As DNA, the CDR3 is TGTGCCAGCAGCTTAAGTGGATTAAATGAGCAGTTCTTC.

The V and J genes are TRBV5-5 and TRBJ2-2, with 9 bases identical to TRBD2. The trim removed 3 bases at V and 6 bases at J, leaving 15 bases unmatched. The CDR3 extends over 18 amino acids. The germline V gene encodes CDR1 SGHKS and CDR2 YYEKEE (reference sequence). The CDR3 loop is CASSSSLMAGGHPGELFF. DNA for the CDR3: TGTGCCAGCAGCTCCTCGTTAATGGCGGGGGGGCATCCCGGGGAGCTGTTTTTT.

The chain uses TRBV9 and TRBJ2-1; D gene uncertain. From germline, CDR1 is SGDLS and CDR2 YYNGEE. V lost 0 bases, J lost 1 base, and 11 bases lay in between. This CDR3 region has 16 residues. CDR3 sequence reads: CASSVDAVLSYNEQFF. CDR3 coding DNA: TGTGCCAGCAGCGTAGACGCAGTCTTATCCTACAATGAGCAGTTCTTC.

The V call is TRBV7-8, the J call TRBJ2-7; 7 bases line up with TRBD1. The trim removed 3 bases at V and 4 bases at J, leaving 3 bases unmatched. The CDR3 is made up of 13 amino acids. CDR1 and CDR2 from the germline V gene are SGHVS and FQNEAQ. CDR3 amino acids: CASSFRDSYEQYF. Written as DNA, the CDR3 is TGTGCCAGCAGCTTTAGGGACAGTTACGAGCAGTACTTC.

In this sample, this clone turned up once. This chain joins TRBV6-6 and TRBJ1-3, with 7 bases that match TRBD1. The V gene's germline CDR1 is MNHNY and CDR2 SVGAGI (reference sequence). The CDR3 has 16 residues. V gave up 5 bases and J gave up 3 bases; unmatched junction bases: 10. CDR3 loop: CASSANDRVDGNTIYF. CDR3 bases: TGTGCCAGCAGTGCTAATGACAGGGTTGATGGAAACACCATATATTTT.

The chain combines TRBV7-9 with TRBJ2-5, with D perhaps matching TRBD2 (6 bases). Trimming took 5 bases from V and 5 from J, leaving 18 bases between them. Germline V gene lookup returns CDR1 SEHNR and CDR2 FQNEAQ (reference sequence). The CDR3 runs to 15 residues. The DNA for the CDR3 is TGTGCCAGCAGCCGCATGGGGGGTTCGGGGGAGACCCAGTACTTC. Translation: CASSRMGGSGETQYF.

The chain combines TRBV15 with TRBJ1-1, with D hard to call. Trimming stripped 0 bases from V and 1 base from J, with 12 bases between. Germline loops: CDR1 LNHNV, CDR2 YYDKDF (reference sequence). This CDR3 region has 16 residues. The CDR3 loop is CATSRDLWEENTEAFF. In DNA, the CDR3 is TGTGCCACCAGCAGAGATTTGTGGGAGGAGAACACTGAAGCTTTCTTT.

The rearrangement uses TRBV5-8 and TRBJ2-5, with D perhaps matching TRBD1 or TRBD2 (5 bases each). V dropped 0 bases and J dropped 5 bases, with 14 bases sitting between them. The germline V gene has CDR1 SGHTS and CDR2 YDEGEE. The CDR3 is 15 amino acids. CDR3 sequence (DNA): TGTGCCAGCAGCTTGGCCATTTCTGGGGGTGAGACCCAGTACTTC. Encoded protein: CASSLAISGGETQYF. Full variable domain (remainder filled in from reference TRBV5-8 and TRBJ2-5): EAGVTQSPTHLIKTRGQQATLRCSPISGHTSVYWYQQALGLGLQFLLWYDEGEERNRGNFPPRFSGRQFPNYSSELNVNALELEDSALYLCASSLAISGGETQYFGPGTRLLVL.

The chain combines TRBV6-5 with TRBJ1-2; the D is unclear. CDR1 and CDR2 from the germline V gene are MNHEY and SVGAGI. There are 12 residues in the CDR3. Trimming cost V 7 bases and J 8 bases, with 14 bases left between them. The CDR3 reads CASKGLGGGYTF. Here the CDR3 DNA reads TGTGCCAGCAAGGGTCTTGGTGGCGGCTACACCTTC.

The chain joins TRBV7-2 to TRBJ2-3, with D perhaps being TRBD1 or TRBD2 (5 bases each). CDR3 length: 16 residues. V was shortened by 6 bases and J by 0 bases, with 16 bases between the two germline ends. The germline V gene has CDR1 SGHTA and CDR2 FQGNSA. CDR3 coding DNA: TGTGCCAGCAGAACTTCGAGGGGCCTCAGCACAGATACGCAGTATTTT. Encoded protein: CASRTSRGLSTDTQYF.